This passage covers 7 T cell receptor beta chains from one sample sequenced in a study of T cells in pancreatic ductal adenocarcinoma. Surgery without prior neoadjuvant therapy was the treatment of the selected pancreatic ductal adenocarcinoma patients. Produced via immunoSEQ multiplex PCR; TCRdb's table is partial and in-frame only. The repertoire holds 25,000 to 35,000 clones, with 85% to 95% as singletons. The sequencing input was PBMCs. The receptors derive from a human donor with pancreatic ductal adenocarcinoma.

This rearrangement joins TRBV5-5 to TRBJ2-7, with 7 bases fitting TRBD1. V trimming: 4 bases; J trimming: 2 bases; junction bases outside the gene matches: 6. From germline, CDR1 is SGHKS and CDR2 YYEKEE (reference sequence). The CDR3 totals 14 residues. The CDR3 protein is CASSLQTGTYEQYF. DNA of the CDR3: TGTGCCAGCAGCCTTCAGACAGGGACCTACGAGCAGTACTTC.

J is TRBJ2-3 and V is TRBV30; D is possibly TRBD2 (5 bases). The V end was cut by 2 bases, the J end by 1 base, with 10 bases between. Per germline, CDR1 GTSNPN and CDR2 SVGIG (reference sequence). The CDR3 sequence is 14 residues long. CDR3 coding DNA: TGTGCCTGGAGTATGGGGAGTGGCACAGATACGCAGTATTTT. It encodes CAWSMGSGTDTQYF.

V gene TRBV19 combines with J gene TRBJ2-1; 11 nucleotides agree with TRBD2. With V trimmed by 5 bases and J by 9 bases, 9 bases remained unmatched. The CDR3 extends over 15 amino acids. Germline CDR1 LNHDA, CDR2 SQIVND (reference sequence). The CDR3 coding sequence is TGTGCCAGTAGTCCTCGACTAGCGGGAACGAGTGAGCAGTTCTTC. Translated, it gives CASSPRLAGTSEQFF.

Here the CDR3 reads CASSLGGPGGLSEKLFF. Written as DNA, the CDR3 is TGTGCCAGCAGCCTAGGTGGTCCTGGGGGGCTTTCGGAAAAACTGTTTTTT. The rearrangement links TRBV5-6 to TRBJ1-4; maybe TRBD1 (6 bases). V was pared by 4 bases and J by 8 bases, with 24 bases between. This CDR3 spans 17 amino acids. CDR1 is SGHDT and CDR2 is YYEEEE in the germline V gene.

The chain employs TRBV18 and TRBJ2-7; possible D gene TRBD2, 6 bases. V was pared by 3 bases and J by 1 base, with 10 bases between. The germline CDR1 and CDR2 sequences are KGHSH and LQKENI. This CDR3 comprises 14 residues. The CDR3 nucleotides read TGTGCCAGCTCACCTACGGGGACTTCCTACGAGCAGTACTTC. Translation: CASSPTGTSYEQYF.

V and J are TRBV28 and TRBJ2-7, with D possibly being TRBD2 (6 bases). V lost 8 bases and J 2 bases, leaving 10 bases between the germline ends. CDR3 length equals 12 residues. The germline V gene has CDR1 MDHEN and CDR2 SYDVKM. The CDR3 coding sequence is TGTGCCAGCTACGGGGGAACCTACGAGCAGTACTTC. Protein: CASYGGTYEQYF. Complete variable domain (other parts from reference TRBV28 and TRBJ2-7): DVKVTQSSRYLVKRTGEKVFLECVQDMDHENMFWYRQDPGLGLRLIYFSYDVKMKEKGDIPEGYSVSREKKERFSLILESASTNQTSMYLCASYGGTYEQYFGPGTRLTVT.

The rearrangement links TRBV11-2 to TRBJ2-2; TRBD2 matches 9 bases. The CDR3 runs 15 residues. The V segment lost 4 bases and the J segment 5 bases; nucleotides outside the gene matches: 5. The V gene's germline CDR1 is SGHAT and CDR2 FQNNGV. The CDR3, as DNA: TGTGCCAGCAGCTCACAGGCGGGAGGGACCGGGGAGCTGTTTTTT. It translates to CASSSQAGGTGELFF.